This T cell receptor beta chain is drawn from a study of cytomegalovirus exposure and HLA in healthy donors. The CDR3 length is 15 residues. The germline V and J ends were trimmed by 10 bases and 3 bases, with 18 bases remaining between them. The germline gives CDR1 SNHLY, CDR2 FYNNEI. Findings of the study overall: In terms of immune exposure information, only CMV serostatus was available. With further analysis later on, most CMV-associated TCR beta chains appeared HLA-restricted. Certain sequence variants were highly shared and formed a cluster, and this cluster was likely a sequencing artifact. Researchers catalogued roughly 150 TCR beta chains as cytomegalovirus-associated.

About this clone itself: Its antigen is unidentified.

PCR used 60 Vbeta primers and 13 Jbeta primers. The table came from immunoSEQ multiplex PCR; TCRdb's copy has only in-frame clones and leaves some out. The sample lists 200,000 to 250,000 clones; around 80% were seen once. The sequence derives from a boy younger than 18 in good health and CMV-seronegative. The source material was PBMCs. This chain links TRBV2 with TRBJ1-4, with D possibly matching TRBD1 (6 bases). The CDR3 bases are TGTGCCACCCACCTGGGGGGGGCGGCTAATGAAAAACTGTTTTTT. Its translation is CATHLGGAANEKLFF.